These T cell receptor beta chains were read from a single sample in a study of blood T cell repertoires in COVID-19. Libraries were prepared by immunoSEQ multiplex PCR; TCRdb keeps only in-frame clonotypes and omits some of them. The table includes more than 300,000 clones, about nine tenths detected once. Source material: PBMCs or T cells enriched from blood (not recorded which). These receptors were collected from a man aged 25-45 years who had recovered from COVID-19. The CDR3 runs from the conserved cysteine through the conserved F or W. D genes are given only for firm matches. Some rows have no size entry. The others give once, few or many, or a class for an expanded clone.

>NA|TRBV10-1|TRBD2|TRBJ2-1
CASGQSAGGPGEQFF
TGCGCCAGCGGTCAGTCCGCGGGGGGGCCGGGAGAGCAGTTCTTC
>NA|TRBV7-9|NA|TRBJ2-7
CASSFLTGTYEQYF
TGTGCCAGCAGCTTCCTAACGGGGACCTACGAGCAGTACTTC
>NA|TRBV27|TRBD1|TRBJ1-1
CASSLLQGAAFF
TGTGCCAGCAGTTTACTTCAGGGGGCGGCTTTCTTT
>few|TRBV3-1/TRBV3-2|NA|TRBJ1-1
CASSLGQWVTEAFF
TGTGCCAGCAGCCTCGGACAGTGGGTGACTGAAGCTTTCTTT
>NA|TRBV25-1|NA|TRBJ1-4
CASTQGWGATNEKLFF
TGTGCCAGCACCCAGGGTTGGGGGGCAACTAATGAAAAACTGTTTTTT
>NA|TRBV5-4|TRBD2|TRBJ2-1
CASSPSGGSYNEQFF
TGTGCCAGCAGCCCTAGCGGGGGTTCCTACAATGAGCAGTTCTTC
>few|TRBV6-2/TRBV6-3|NA|TRBJ1-5
CASSDRMNQPQHF
TGTGCCAGCAGTGACAGGATGAATCAGCCCCAGCATTTT
>NA|TRBV10-1|NA|TRBJ2-1
CASSEGGSQRQFF
TGCGCCAGCAGTGAGGGGGGCAGCCAAAGGCAGTTCTTC
>few|TRBV13|NA|TRBJ1-4
CASSLFRAGNEKLFF
TGTGCCAGCAGCTTGTTCCGGGCAGGGAATGAAAAACTGTTTTTT
>NA|TRBV3-1/TRBV3-2|NA|TRBJ2-1
CASSLRPQGGEQFF
TGTGCCAGCAGCCTACGCCCACAGGGTGGTGAGCAGTTCTTC
>NA|TRBV4-2|TRBD1|TRBJ1-5
CASSQSQGGNQPQHF
TGTGCCAGCAGTCAAAGTCAGGGGGGCAATCAGCCCCAGCATTTT
>NA|TRBV3-1/TRBV3-2|NA|TRBJ2-5
CASSTRQGVQETQYF
TGTGCCAGCAGCACCCGACAAGGGGTCCAAGAGACCCAGTACTTC
>NA|TRBV18|TRBD1|TRBJ1-2
CASSPPPGQGYGYTF
TGTGCCAGCTCACCACCCCCGGGACAGGGCTATGGCTACACCTTC
>once|TRBV24-1|TRBD1|TRBJ1-4
CATSDSRGRREKLFF
TGTGCCACCAGTGACTCCAGGGGGCGCCGGGAAAAACTGTTTTTT
>NA|TRBV7-9|NA|TRBJ1-1
CASSKEAYEAFF
TGTGCCAGCAGCAAAGAAGCCTATGAAGCTTTCTTT